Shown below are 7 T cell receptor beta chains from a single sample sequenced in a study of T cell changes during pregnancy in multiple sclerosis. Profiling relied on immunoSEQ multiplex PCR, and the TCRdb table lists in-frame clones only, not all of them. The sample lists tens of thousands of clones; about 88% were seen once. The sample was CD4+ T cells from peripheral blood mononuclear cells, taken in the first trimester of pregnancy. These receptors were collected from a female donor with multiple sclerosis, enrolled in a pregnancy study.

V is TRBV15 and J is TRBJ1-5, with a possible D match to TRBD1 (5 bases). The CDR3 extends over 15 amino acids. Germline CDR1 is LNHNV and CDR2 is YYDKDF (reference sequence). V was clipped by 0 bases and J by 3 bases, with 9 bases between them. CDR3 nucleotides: TGTGCCACCAGCAGAGAGAGGGGACTCAATCAGCCCCAGCATTTT. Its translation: CATSRERGLNQPQHF.

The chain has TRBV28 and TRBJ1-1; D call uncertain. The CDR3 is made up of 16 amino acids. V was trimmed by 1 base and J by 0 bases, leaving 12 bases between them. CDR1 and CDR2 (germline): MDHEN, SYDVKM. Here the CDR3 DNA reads TGTGCCAGCAGTTTATTCCGTCAAGCTATGAACACTGAAGCTTTCTTT. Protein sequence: CASSLFRQAMNTEAFF.

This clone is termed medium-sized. The CDR3 DNA is TGTGCCAGCTCACCACCGTTATCCTACGAGCAGTACTTC. Translated, it gives CASSPPLSYEQYF. The gene calls are TRBV18 and TRBJ2-7; D uncertain. V dropped 0 bases and J dropped 1 base, with 4 bases sitting between them. Germline V gene sequence: CDR1 KGHSH, CDR2 LQKENI. The CDR3 covers 13 residues.

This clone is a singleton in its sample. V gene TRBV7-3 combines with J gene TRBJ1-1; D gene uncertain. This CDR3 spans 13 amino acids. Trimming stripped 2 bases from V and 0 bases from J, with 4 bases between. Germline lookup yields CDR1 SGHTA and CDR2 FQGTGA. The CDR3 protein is CASSLYMNTEAFF. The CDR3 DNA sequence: TGTGCCAGCAGCTTATATATGAACACTGAAGCTTTCTTT.

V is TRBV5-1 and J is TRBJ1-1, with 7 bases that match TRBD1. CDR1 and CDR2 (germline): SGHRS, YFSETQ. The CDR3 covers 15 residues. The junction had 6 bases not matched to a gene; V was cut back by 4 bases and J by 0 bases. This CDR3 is CASSAVTGLNTEAFF. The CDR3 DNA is TGCGCCAGCAGCGCAGTGACAGGGCTGAACACTGAAGCTTTCTTT.

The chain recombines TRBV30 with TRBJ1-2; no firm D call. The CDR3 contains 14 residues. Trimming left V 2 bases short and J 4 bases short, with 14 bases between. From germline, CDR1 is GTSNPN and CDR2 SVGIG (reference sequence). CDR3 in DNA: TGTGCCTGGAGTAAAGGAGTCTCCCCCTATGGCTACACCTTC. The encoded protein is CAWSKGVSPYGYTF.

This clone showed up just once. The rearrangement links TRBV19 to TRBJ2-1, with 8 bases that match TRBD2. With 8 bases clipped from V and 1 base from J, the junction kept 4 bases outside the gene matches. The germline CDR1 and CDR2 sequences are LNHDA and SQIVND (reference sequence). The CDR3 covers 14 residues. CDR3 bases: TGTGCCAGTGACGGGGGGGGATCCTACAATGAGCAGTTCTTC. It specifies CASDGGGSYNEQFF.